This T cell receptor beta chain stems from a study of cytomegalovirus exposure and HLA in healthy donors. Overall study context: Both the roughly 120 validation repertoires and the roughly 640 first-cohort repertoires used the same platform, as reported by a later analysis.

Sequencing was performed with immunoSEQ multiplex PCR; in TCRdb, only in-frame clones are kept and a portion is missing. The repertoire consists of approximately 120,000 clones, with around 94% occurring once and the leading ten covering less than 1.5%. Unmatched junction bases numbered 11, after V lost 4 bases and J lost 7 bases. The germline V gene encodes CDR1 SGHDT and CDR2 YYEEEE. The CDR3 covers 15 residues. The genes are TRBV5-6 and TRBJ2-7; 10 bases match TRBD2. Sequenced material: PBMCs. This clonotype originated in a woman under 30 in good health and CMV-seronegative. As DNA, the CDR3 is TGTGCCAGCAGCCAAATCAGCGGGAGGGGAAAAGAGCAGTACTTC. It codes for CASSQISGRGKEQYF.